The 20 T cell receptor beta chains reported below all come from one sample, sequenced in a study of T-cell reconstitution after alpha-beta-depleted transplantation in children. The TCRbeta library incorporated unique molecular identifiers. Via MiXCR, TCRdb re-called the PCR reads, giving one row per CDR3 protein. The repertoire has about 610,000 distinct CDR3 sequences, approximately 10% of them found once; the top ten carry less than 5%. Here the sequenced sample was PBMCs from the stem cell graft donor, taken from the stem cell graft. The source of these receptors is a human donor who donated a stem cell graft to a child with acute myeloid leukemia.

This clonotype was counted ten times or more. This rearrangement joins TRBV12-3 or TRBV12-4 to TRBJ1-3; D is undetermined. Trimming left V 6 bases short and J 1 base short, with 7 bases between. This CDR3 region has 13 residues. CDR3 region: CASRTGSGNTIYF. In DNA form, the CDR3 reads TGTGCCAGCAGAACGGGGTCTGGAAACACCATATATTTT.

This clonotype has a handful of counts. V usage is TRBV29-1 and J usage is TRBJ2-1; TRBD2 aligns across 7 bases. The CDR3 runs to 13 residues. With V trimmed by 5 bases and J by 5 bases, 6 bases remained unmatched. CDR1 SQVTM and CDR2 ANQGSEA come from the germline V gene. The CDR3 nucleotides are TGCAGCGTTTCGACCGGGGGGAACAATGAGCAGTTCTTC. It codes for CSVSTGGNNEQFF.

This clonotype was seen at least ten times. J is TRBJ2-5 and V is TRBV29-1; D is unclear. CDR3 size: 14 residues. Germline assignment: CDR1 SQVTM and CDR2 ANQGSEA. V dropped 4 bases and J dropped 4 bases, with 16 bases sitting between them. The CDR3 sequence is CSVGASDVGETQYF. CDR3 nucleotides: TGCAGCGTTGGAGCCTCGGATGTGGGAGAGACCCAGTACTTC.

In its sample, this clonotype was seen a few times. The rearrangement joins TRBV6-2 or TRBV6-3 to TRBJ1-1; D ambiguous. The V end lost 0 bases, the J end lost 5 bases, and 13 bases lay between the germline ends. Germline V gene lookup returns CDR1 MNHEY and CDR2 SVGEGT. CDR3 size: 15 residues. The CDR3 bases are TGTGCCAGCAGTTACTCGGAAAGGACGAAGACTGAAGCTTTCTTT. It specifies CASSYSERTKTEAFF.

In its sample, this clonotype was seen a few times. The chain couples TRBV7-2 to TRBJ2-7; 7 nucleotides agree with TRBD2. Trimming took 1 base from V and 6 from J; bases not matched to a gene: 6. This CDR3 has 14 amino acids. From germline, CDR1 is SGHTA and CDR2 FQGNSA. The CDR3 DNA reads TGTGCCAGCAGCTTAGTGCGGGAGAAGGCCGAGCAGTACTTC. Encoded protein: CASSLVREKAEQYF.

The chain uses TRBV9 and TRBJ2-7; 7 bases map to TRBD1. The CDR3 is 15 amino acids. Germline CDR1 and CDR2: SGDLS and YYNGEE. The V and J ends lost 0 bases and 2 bases, in that order; junction bases with no gene match: 5. CDR3 region: CASSVAVGGPYEQYF. CDR3 sequence (DNA): TGTGCCAGCAGCGTAGCTGTAGGGGGCCCCTACGAGCAGTACTTC.

The table lists this clonotype with many counts. This rearrangement joins TRBV5-6 to TRBJ2-7; the match to TRBD2 covers 12 bases. This CDR3 has 15 amino acids. Germline values: CDR1 SGHDT, CDR2 YYEEEE. Losses at the gene ends were 3 bases for V and 4 bases for J; bases not matched to a gene: 5. CDR3 sequence reads: CASSSPTSGRYEQYF. The CDR3 DNA reads as TGTGCCAGCAGCTCTCCGACTAGCGGGAGATACGAGCAGTACTTC.

This clonotype was seen ten or more times. J is TRBJ2-7 and V is TRBV7-2; D is perhaps TRBD2 (5 bases). V lost 5 bases and J lost 5, with 16 bases in between. Germline CDR1 reads SGHTA; CDR2 reads FQGNSA. The CDR3 loop spans 14 amino acids. CDR3 coding DNA: TGTGCCAGCAGCCTAATGGGGAGTAAAGACGAGCAGTACTTC. Translation gives CASSLMGSKDEQYF.

The chain joins TRBV29-1 to TRBJ2-2, with a possible D match to TRBD2 (7 bases). Germline values: CDR1 SQVTM, CDR2 ANQGSEA. Deletions cut 5 bases from V and 3 bases from J, with 22 bases between. The CDR3 is 17 amino acids. In DNA, the CDR3 is TGCAGCGTTTCGGGGGGCGTAGGGGGGGTGGACACCGGGGAGCTGTTTTTT. Residues: CSVSGGVGGVDTGELFF.

In its sample, this clonotype was seen a few times. The DNA of the CDR3 is TGTGCCAGCAGCCCCACACAGCGCTCCTACAATGAGCAGTTCTTC. This codes for CASSPTQRSYNEQFF. V usage is TRBV4-2 and J usage is TRBJ2-1; no clear D gene. Germline V gene data show CDR1 as LGHNA and CDR2 as YNFKEQ. This CDR3 comprises 15 residues. Trimming removed 4 bases from V and 0 bases from J, with 10 bases in between.

Many counts were recorded for this clonotype. This rearrangement joins TRBV12-3 or TRBV12-4 to TRBJ2-1; possible D gene TRBD2, 6 bases. The CDR3 length is 15 residues. Trimming took off 2 bases at V and 6 bases at J, with 14 bases between the two ends. CDR3 residues: CASSLWRDNRNEQFF. CDR3 nucleotide sequence: TGTGCCAGCAGTTTATGGCGGGATAATCGCAATGAGCAGTTCTTC.

The rearrangement uses TRBV28 and TRBJ1-2; tentatively, D is TRBD1 (6 bases). Trimming cost V 10 bases and J 4 bases, with 7 bases left between them. The CDR3 extends over 10 amino acids. CDR1 is MDHEN, CDR2 SYDVKM, per germline. The CDR3 region has the DNA TGTGCCACCAGGGGCTATGGCTACACCTTC. It translates to CATRGYGYTF.

This clonotype turned up a few times. The V call is TRBV10-3, the J call TRBJ1-1; D is uncertain. Trimming cost V 0 bases and J 4 bases, with 6 bases left between them. The CDR3 consists of 13 residues. The germline gives CDR1 ENHRY, CDR2 SYGVKD. In DNA form, the CDR3 reads TGTGCCATCAGTGAGTCGGGGATCACTGAAGCTTTCTTT. This sequence encodes CAISESGITEAFF.

This clonotype was seen ten or more times. CDR3 sequence (DNA): TGTGCCAGCAGCCAAGGGCGGGACTCGAGAGCAAATGAGCAGTTCTTC. The encoded protein is CASSQGRDSRANEQFF. The genes are TRBV7-2 and TRBJ2-1; D is possibly TRBD2 (6 bases). Trimming left V 5 bases short and J 7 bases short, with 21 bases between. CDR3 length equals 16 residues. Germline V gene data show CDR1 as SGHTA and CDR2 as FQGNSA.

The chain is built from TRBV20-1 and TRBJ2-7, with D maybe TRBD2 (6 bases). This CDR3 has 15 residues. Germline lookup yields CDR1 DFQATT and CDR2 SNEGSKA (reference sequence). The V end lost 0 bases, the J end lost 1 base, and 13 bases lay between the germline ends. As DNA, the CDR3 is TGCAGTGCTAGAGAGCGCGGGACTGCTTCCTACGAGCAGTACTTC. Translated: CSARERGTASYEQYF.

Ten or more counts support this clonotype. The CDR3 region is CASSPRASANTGELFF. For the CDR3, the DNA is TGTGCCAGCAGTCCCAGGGCTAGCGCGAACACCGGGGAGCTGTTTTTT. J is TRBJ2-2 and V is TRBV12-3 or TRBV12-4; a weak D match, TRBD2 (6 bases). V lost 5 bases and J lost 0, with 13 bases in between. This CDR3 spans 16 amino acids.

The table lists this clonotype with a few counts. This chain connects TRBV10-3 to TRBJ2-1, with TRBD2 identical over 7 bases. V dropped 0 bases and J dropped 2; count of bases not matched to a gene: 1. The CDR3 has 15 amino acids. From germline, CDR1 is ENHRY and CDR2 SYGVKD. CDR3 amino acids: CAISESGLAYNEQFF. In DNA, the CDR3 is TGTGCCATCAGTGAGTCAGGACTAGCCTACAATGAGCAGTTCTTC.

The chain couples TRBV27 to TRBJ2-7; D unresolved. In germline, CDR1 is MNHEY, CDR2 SMNVEV (reference sequence). There are 15 residues in the CDR3. V was cut by 2 bases and J by 3 bases, with 14 bases left in between. Here the CDR3 reads CASSLGLLTIYEQYF. In DNA form, the CDR3 reads TGTGCCAGCAGTTTAGGTCTTTTGACCATCTACGAGCAGTACTTC.

This clonotype occurred a few times. The chain joins TRBV5-6 to TRBJ2-1; D is unclear. V was clipped by 1 base and J by 7 bases, with 24 bases between them. The V gene's germline CDR1 is SGHDT and CDR2 YYEEEE. The CDR3 sequence is 18 residues long. DNA for the CDR3: TGTGCCAGCAGCTTGCTTGCGGTCGGTAGCTACGTGGGGAATGAGCAGTTCTTC. Residues: CASSLLAVGSYVGNEQFF.

This clonotype has ten or more counts. The chain links TRBV29-1 to TRBJ2-6, with 8 bases matching TRBD1. The germline V gene has CDR1 SQVTM and CDR2 ANQGSEA. V shed 2 bases, J shed 2 bases, and the junction held 11 bases outside the gene matches. The CDR3 covers 18 residues. The CDR3: CSVELIGTGTPGANVLTF. The CDR3 DNA follows: TGCAGCGTTGAATTGATCGGGACAGGAACCCCTGGGGCCAACGTCCTGACTTTC.